The 21 T cell receptor beta chains reported below all come from one sample, sequenced in a study of cytomegalovirus exposure and HLA in healthy donors. The PCR ran on 60 Vbeta and 13 Jbeta primers. Some clones are missing from TCRdb's copy, which holds only in-frame ones; the method was immunoSEQ multiplex PCR. This table holds 150,000 to 200,000 clones, 75% to 80% found once. The specimen was PBMCs. These receptors were taken from a woman in her twenties or thirties in good health and CMV-seropositive.

This clone turned up a few times. DNA for the CDR3: TGTGCCAGCAGTCTCCGTGGGGACACAGCGGCTTTCTTT. Amino acid sequence: CASSLRGDTAAFF. This chain uses TRBV6-5 with TRBJ1-1, with TRBD1 as a possible D gene (6 bases). The V end lost 5 bases, the J end lost 11 bases, and 18 bases lay between the germline ends. Germline V gene data show CDR1 as MNHEY and CDR2 as SVGAGI. CDR3 size: 13 residues.

The V gene is TRBV28, the J gene TRBJ2-2, with a tentative D call TRBD2 (5 bases). Germline V gene sequence: CDR1 MDHEN, CDR2 SYDVKM. V gave up 2 bases and J gave up 2 bases, with 9 bases separating them. The CDR3 totals 15 residues. The CDR3 nucleotides read TGTGCCAGCAGTTTAATGAGGACTAACACCGGGGAGCTGTTTTTT. It encodes CASSLMRTNTGELFF.

This CDR3 is CASSFGAGVNEQFF. CDR3 DNA sequence: TGTGCCAGCAGTTTCGGAGCGGGCGTTAATGAGCAGTTCTTC. The J gene is TRBJ2-1, the V gene TRBV27; D perhaps matches TRBD2 (6 bases). Trimming cost V 3 bases and J 7 bases, with 13 bases left between them. The CDR3 spans 14 residues. From germline, CDR1 is MNHEY and CDR2 SMNVEV (reference sequence).

The chain has TRBV27 and TRBJ1-1, with TRBD1 matching 8 bases. The germline CDR1 and CDR2 sequences are MNHEY and SMNVEV (reference sequence). The CDR3 is made up of 13 amino acids. J was trimmed by 6 bases and V by 8 bases; bases with no gene match: 8. The CDR3 sequence is CASQDRARAEAFF. In DNA, the CDR3 is TGTGCCAGCCAGGACAGGGCTCGGGCTGAAGCTTTCTTT.

This chain links TRBV7-2 with TRBJ2-2; D is perhaps TRBD2 (6 bases). Germline lookup yields CDR1 SGHTA and CDR2 FQGNSA. The CDR3 extends over 15 amino acids. Trimming took 7 bases from V and 0 from J, leaving 12 bases between them. The chain's CDR3 is CASKSGTSNTGELFF. For the CDR3, the DNA is TGTGCCAGCAAGTCCGGGACTTCGAACACCGGGGAGCTGTTTTTT.

This chain uses TRBV7-9 with TRBJ2-1; D is unclear. The germline V gene has CDR1 SEHNR and CDR2 FQNEAQ (reference sequence). V gave up 1 base and J gave up 3 bases, with 10 bases separating them. This CDR3 has 15 amino acids. CDR3 amino acids: CASSLGGDFYNEQFF. DNA for the CDR3: TGTGCCAGCAGCTTAGGAGGCGACTTCTACAATGAGCAGTTCTTC.

CDR3 in amino acids: CASSPTDRLNTEAFF. The DNA for the CDR3 is TGTGCCAGCAGTCCCACCGACAGGCTGAACACTGAAGCTTTCTTT. The V and J genes are TRBV6-5 and TRBJ1-1, with D tentatively TRBD1 (6 bases). CDR1 is MNHEY, CDR2 SVGAGI, per germline. The CDR3 length is 15 residues. V was shortened by 5 bases and J by 0 bases, with 13 bases between the two germline ends.

CDR3 amino acids: CASSLLMSGNTIYF. Here the CDR3 DNA reads TGTGCCAGCAGCTTACTAATGTCTGGAAACACCATATATTTT. The chain employs TRBV7-2 and TRBJ1-3; unclear D gene. Germline V gene sequence: CDR1 SGHTA, CDR2 FQGNSA. Trimming stripped 2 bases from V and 1 base from J, with 6 bases between. This CDR3 is 14 amino acids long.

A few counts support this clone. The chain combines TRBV13 with TRBJ2-1, with D possibly matching TRBD1 (5 bases). V was pared by 6 bases and J by 0 bases, with 24 bases between. The CDR3 is 19 amino acids. Germline CDR1 PRHDT, CDR2 FYEKMQ (reference sequence). As DNA, the CDR3 is TGTGCCAGCAGTAAAGAGTCTCTAGGGGTTGAGTTCTCCTACAATGAGCAGTTCTTC. Amino acid sequence: CASSKESLGVEFSYNEQFF. Full variable domain (remainder filled in from reference TRBV13 and TRBJ2-1): AAGVIQSPRHLIKEKRETATLKCYPIPRHDTVYWYQQGPGQDPQFLISFYEKMQSDKGSIPDRFSAQQFSDYHSELNMSSLELGDSALYFCASSKESLGVEFSYNEQFFGPGTRLTVL.

The gene calls are TRBV10-2 and TRBJ1-2; D ambiguous. The CDR3 extends over 13 amino acids. V lost 3 bases to trimming and J lost 8 bases, with 13 bases between them. CDR1 and CDR2 (germline): WSHSY, SAAADI. CDR3 in DNA: TGCGCCAGCAGTGACCGAACGGTGGAGGGCTACACCTTC. Its protein is CASSDRTVEGYTF.

This clone appeared a single time. CDR3 coding DNA: TGTGCCAGCACTAGCGGGGTTTACGAGCAGTACTTC. It specifies CASTSGVYEQYF. This sequence joins TRBV7-9 and TRBJ2-7, with 9 nucleotides matching TRBD2. The CDR3 totals 12 residues. The V gene end was trimmed by 7 bases and the J gene end by 4 bases; junction bases not matched to a gene: 2. Germline assignment: CDR1 SEHNR and CDR2 FQNEAQ (reference sequence).

V usage is TRBV11-3 and J usage is TRBJ2-7; the match to TRBD1 covers 7 bases. The CDR3 extends over 15 amino acids. The trim removed 5 bases at V and 6 bases at J, leaving 13 bases unmatched. Germline assignment: CDR1 SGHNT and CDR2 YENEEA. The CDR3 is CASSPGGDRAGEQYF. The CDR3 DNA sequence: TGTGCCAGCAGCCCTGGAGGCGACAGGGCGGGCGAGCAGTACTTC.

This chain links TRBV2 with TRBJ1-5; D uncertain. The CDR3 sequence is 16 residues long. The V and J ends lost 3 bases and 0 bases respectively, with 12 bases between them. The germline CDR1 and CDR2 sequences are SNHLY and FYNNEI. CDR3 sequence (DNA): TGTGCCAGCAGTGAGGGGAGTCAGATTAGCAATCAGCCCCAGCATTTT. Its protein is CASSEGSQISNQPQHF.

This clone was seen only a few times. This chain connects TRBV28 to TRBJ1-5; 9 bases align to TRBD1. In germline, CDR1 is MDHEN, CDR2 SYDVKM. CDR3 length: 15 residues. Trimming at V came to 6 bases and at J to 7 bases, leaving 10 bases not matched to a gene. Here the CDR3 DNA reads TGTGCCAGCAGACCCCATCGACAGGGGGGACAGCCCCAGCATTTT. Translation: CASRPHRQGGQPQHF.

The chain links TRBV7-6 to TRBJ2-3; 7 bases match TRBD2. The CDR3 sequence is 16 residues long. Germline V gene data show CDR1 as SGHVS and CDR2 as FNYEAQ. Unmatched junction bases numbered 4, after V lost 1 base and J lost 0 bases. DNA of the CDR3: TGTGCCAGCAGCTTAGGGGGGGGGTCTAGCACAGATACGCAGTATTTT. This translates into CASSLGGGSSTDTQYF.

The V gene is TRBV7-8, the J gene TRBJ1-1; tentatively, D is TRBD1 (6 bases). Germline assignment: CDR1 SGHVS and CDR2 FQNEAQ. V lost 2 bases and J lost 5, with 21 bases in between. The CDR3 has 17 amino acids. This chain's CDR3 is CASSLWGLRQDPTEAFF. As DNA, the CDR3 is TGTGCCAGCAGCTTATGGGGTTTAAGACAGGATCCTACTGAAGCTTTCTTT.

V usage is TRBV27 and J usage is TRBJ1-1, with 9 bases matching TRBD1. Losses at the gene ends were 6 bases for V and 5 bases for J; bases not matched to a gene: 7. CDR3 length: 14 amino acids. Germline CDR1 reads MNHEY; CDR2 reads SMNVEV (reference sequence). CDR3 protein: CASRLQGALTEAFF. The DNA for the CDR3 is TGTGCCAGCAGACTACAGGGGGCGCTGACTGAAGCTTTCTTT.

This chain links TRBV5-4 with TRBJ2-7, with D maybe TRBD1 (6 bases). CDR3 length: 13 residues. Germline V lookup: CDR1 SGHNT, CDR2 YYREEE (reference sequence). The ends were cut back, 1 base at V and 3 bases at J, with 8 bases in the middle. The CDR3 loop reads CASSLTGYYEQYF. The CDR3 coding sequence is TGTGCCAGCAGCTTGACAGGGTACTACGAGCAGTACTTC.

This clone was observed once. The V and J genes are TRBV7-9 and TRBJ2-2; 9 nucleotides agree with TRBD1. The CDR3 totals 16 residues. The junction had 8 bases not matched to a gene; V was cut back by 2 bases and J by 7 bases. CDR1 is SEHNR and CDR2 is FQNEAQ in the germline V gene (reference sequence). CDR3 in amino acids: CASSLTAGQGIGELFF. CDR3 DNA sequence: TGTGCCAGCAGCTTAACAGCGGGACAGGGTATCGGGGAGCTGTTTTTT.

V is TRBV19 and J is TRBJ1-3; TRBD1 is a possible D gene (5 bases). Germline V gives CDR1 LNHDA, CDR2 SQIVND (reference sequence). V gave up 3 bases and J gave up 3 bases, with 12 bases separating them. This CDR3 contains 15 residues. CDR3 bases: TGTGCCAGTAGTATGAGGCCGGGACTTGGAAACACCATATATTTT. This translates into CASSMRPGLGNTIYF. The full variable domain, its missing parts supplied by reference TRBV19 and TRBJ1-3, is DGGITQSPKYLFRKEGQNVTLSCEQNLNHDAMYWYRQDPGQGLRLIYYSQIVNDFQKGDIAEGYSVSREKKESFPLTVTSAQKNPTAFYLCASSMRPGLGNTIYFGEGSWLTVV.

V and J are TRBV6-1 and TRBJ1-5; 9 nucleotides match TRBD1. Trimming at V came to 5 bases and at J to 2 bases, leaving 4 bases not matched to a gene. In germline, CDR1 is MNHNS, CDR2 SASEGT. This CDR3 has 15 amino acids. The CDR3 nucleotides are TGTGCCAGCAGTCTGACAGGGGGAGGCAATCAGCCCCAGCATTTT. Translation gives CASSLTGGGNQPQHF.